These 24 T cell receptor beta chains originate from one sample sequenced in a study of vaccination and CD4 T cells after COVID-19. Sequencing of cultured CD4+ T cell DNA used the Oncomine TCR Beta short-read assay. TCRdb re-called the PCR reads through MiXCR, storing one row per CDR3 protein. The sample lists about 20,000 distinct CDR3 sequences, about 39% seen once, with approximately 12% in the top ten. These receptors have no identified antigens. The treatment: approximately nine-day PBMC culture with coronavirus spike peptide pools or control peptides (ViraFEST assay). Sequencing was done on a sample of CD4+ T cells from blood, cultured in vitro. Receptors originate from a human donor who had recovered from COVID-19.

This clonotype was seen more than once but under ten times. The V gene is TRBV6-1, the J gene TRBJ1-5, with 9 bases fitting TRBD1. With V trimmed by 8 bases and J by 3 bases, 2 bases remained unmatched. This CDR3 is built from 13 residues. Per the germline V gene, CDR1 is MNHNS and CDR2 is SASEGT. The CDR3 loop is CASGQGPNQPQHF. As DNA, the CDR3 is TGTGCCAGCGGACAGGGGCCCAATCAGCCCCAGCATTTT.

The rearrangement joins TRBV2 to TRBJ2-7; perhaps TRBD1 as D (5 bases). The length of the CDR3 is 14 residues. V lost 7 bases and J lost 1, with 14 bases in between. Germline CDR1 reads SNHLY; CDR2 reads FYNNEI. CDR3 sequence reads: CASTTTGNSYEQYF. In nucleotides, the CDR3 is TGTGCCAGCACTACCACAGGAAATTCCTACGAGCAGTACTTC.

This clonotype was counted a few times. The rearrangement joins TRBV6-1 to TRBJ1-5, with TRBD1 matching 7 bases. This CDR3 has 14 residues. Germline V gene lookup returns CDR1 MNHNS and CDR2 SASEGT. Trimming removed 9 bases from V and 6 bases from J; junction bases left unmatched: 11. DNA of the CDR3: TGTGCCAGATCGGCAGGGCAGGGGGGTCAGCCCCAGCATTTT. It codes for CARSAGQGGQPQHF.

The genes are TRBV20-1 and TRBJ2-1; a weak D match, TRBD2 (6 bases). This CDR3 contains 12 residues. CDR1 is DFQATT, CDR2 SNEGSKA, per germline (reference sequence). DNA for the CDR3: TGCAGCCTCCGGGAGAACTACAATGAGCAGTTCTTC. Translation gives CSLRENYNEQFF.

V is TRBV20-1 and J is TRBJ1-4; D unresolved. V shed 0 bases and J shed 4 bases, with 12 bases lying between them. CDR3 size: 15 residues. From germline, CDR1 is DFQATT and CDR2 SNEGSKA (reference sequence). DNA of the CDR3: TGCAGTGCTAGAGATAGTACCAGGTTTAATGAAAAACTGTTTTTT. This translates into CSARDSTRFNEKLFF.

This rearrangement joins TRBV6-4 to TRBJ2-7; a possible D gene is TRBD2 (6 bases). V was shortened by 3 bases and J by 0 bases, with 12 bases between the two germline ends. In germline, CDR1 is MRHNA, CDR2 SNTAGT. CDR3 size: 15 residues. CDR3 coding DNA: TGTGCCAGCAGTGAAGAGGCGGGGCACTCCTACGAGCAGTACTTC. Its translation is CASSEEAGHSYEQYF.

The chain uses TRBV25-1 and TRBJ2-5; 12 bases line up with TRBD2. Germline CDR1 is MGHDK and CDR2 is SYGVNS. The CDR3 is 15 residues long. V was clipped by 3 bases and J by 5 bases; unmatched bases: 4. The CDR3 loop reads CASSDLAGGIETQYF. CDR3 in DNA: TGTGCCAGCAGTGACCTAGCGGGGGGGATCGAGACCCAGTACTTC.

The chain joins TRBV28 to TRBJ2-3, with TRBD2 matching 16 bases. The CDR3 extends over 20 amino acids. Germline CDR1 and CDR2: MDHEN and SYDVKM. V dropped 3 bases and J dropped 0; count of bases not matched to a gene: 9. CDR3 in amino acids: CASSLTNTGLAGGSTDTQYF. The CDR3 DNA reads as TGTGCCAGCAGTTTGACGAACACGGGACTAGCGGGGGGGAGCACAGATACGCAGTATTTT.

This chain uses TRBV20-1 with TRBJ2-3, with 7 bases fitting TRBD2. Losses at the gene ends were 0 bases for V and 3 bases for J; bases not matched to a gene: 6. The CDR3 runs 15 residues. Germline values: CDR1 DFQATT, CDR2 SNEGSKA (reference sequence). DNA of the CDR3: TGCAGTGCTAGAGACCTAGTAGCGGGTACAGATACGCAGTATTTT. It yields the protein CSARDLVAGTDTQYF.

V and J are TRBV7-3 and TRBJ2-3; tentative D call: TRBD2 (6 bases). This CDR3 contains 16 residues. V shed 5 bases and J shed 0 bases, with 15 bases lying between them. CDR1 SGHTA and CDR2 FQGTGA come from the germline V gene. The CDR3 protein is CASSPIGGSSTDTQYF. In DNA form, the CDR3 reads TGTGCCAGCAGCCCAATTGGGGGGTCTAGCACAGATACGCAGTATTTT.

This clonotype was observed a few times. V gene TRBV29-1 combines with J gene TRBJ2-5; D ambiguous. Deletions cut 4 bases from V and 5 bases from J, with 8 bases between. Looked up from germline, CDR1 is SQVTM and CDR2 is ANQGSEA. This CDR3 has 11 residues. The CDR3 loop reads CSVGSGETQYF. CDR3 bases: TGCAGCGTTGGAAGTGGGGAGACCCAGTACTTC.

This clonotype occurred a few times. The V and J genes are TRBV24-1 and TRBJ2-1; possible D gene TRBD1, 6 bases. Germline loops: CDR1 KGHDR, CDR2 SFDVKD. CDR3 length: 18 residues. V dropped 0 bases and J dropped 0 bases, with 14 bases sitting between them. As DNA, the CDR3 is TGTGCCACCAGTGATTTGGGTTTGGGGGCCAGCTCCTACAATGAGCAGTTCTTC. The encoded protein is CATSDLGLGASSYNEQFF.

A note on this clonotype: At one boundary the junction diverges from the germline segment, which might be a read error. This chain connects TRBV24-1 to TRBJ2-1, with 10 bases matching TRBD2. This CDR3 region has 17 residues. The germline V gene encodes CDR1 KGHDR and CDR2 SFDVKD. As DNA, the CDR3 is TGTGCCACCAGTGATTTGGGGAGCGGGAGGGCCGGCAATGAGCAGTCCTTC. Its protein product is CATSDLGSGRAGNEQSF.

The gene calls are TRBV10-2 and TRBJ2-7, with 8 bases fitting TRBD2. Germline V gives CDR1 WSHSY, CDR2 SAAADI. The CDR3 loop spans 14 amino acids. V lost 5 bases, J lost 1 base, and 4 bases stayed unmatched. CDR3 in amino acids: CASSQSGSSYEQYF. The CDR3, as DNA: TGCGCCAGCAGTCAAAGCGGGAGTTCCTACGAGCAGTACTTC.

This clonotype was counted a few times. This chain links TRBV5-4 with TRBJ2-1, with a possible D match to TRBD2 (5 bases). Germline-derived CDR1 and CDR2 are SGHNT and YYREEE (reference sequence). The CDR3 is made up of 15 amino acids. V was clipped by 0 bases and J by 7 bases, with 14 bases between them. The CDR3, as DNA: TGTGCCAGCAGCTTGGGAGGGTCAAGTTGGAATGAGCAGTTCTTC. Encoded protein: CASSLGGSSWNEQFF.

V usage is TRBV6-1 and J usage is TRBJ1-2, with D maybe TRBD1 (6 bases). Trimming stripped 1 base from V and 7 bases from J, with 13 bases between. Looked up from germline, CDR1 is MNHNS and CDR2 is SASEGT. This CDR3 has 14 residues. As DNA, the CDR3 is TGTGCCAGCAGTGAAGGGTGGGCAGGGGTTGGCTACACCTTC. Translating gives CASSEGWAGVGYTF.

The rearrangement links TRBV6-1 to TRBJ2-2; D may correspond to TRBD1 or TRBD2 (5 bases each). This CDR3 has 14 amino acids. Germline CDR1 reads MNHNS; CDR2 reads SASEGT. The V gene lost 8 bases and the J gene lost 4 bases, with 14 bases spanning the gap. CDR3 coding DNA: TGTGCCAGCCGGGGCGCGTTTGTCACCGGGGAGCTGTTTTTT. This translates into CASRGAFVTGELFF.

The genes are TRBV6-2 or TRBV6-3 and TRBJ1-5; D may be TRBD1 (5 bases). The CDR3 is 14 residues long. Per the germline V gene, CDR1 is MNHEY and CDR2 is SVGEGT. Deletions cut 8 bases from V and 3 bases from J, with 14 bases between. The DNA for the CDR3 is TGTGCCAGCCTACGTGATGGGGCCAATCAGCCCCAGCATTTT. Its protein product is CASLRDGANQPQHF.

There are a few counts of this clonotype. The chain has TRBV6-1 and TRBJ2-1; tentative D call: TRBD2 (7 bases). Trimming removed 1 base from V and 4 bases from J, with 23 bases in between. Germline V gene sequence: CDR1 MNHNS, CDR2 SASEGT. The CDR3 consists of 19 residues. The CDR3 nucleotides are TGTGCCAGCAGTGAAGGTCGGGCACCAACGGGGGGCCGTTACAATGAGCAGTTCTTC. Protein sequence: CASSEGRAPTGGRYNEQFF.

J is TRBJ2-1 and V is TRBV5-1, with 8 bases lining up with TRBD2. V lost 4 bases and J lost 0; bases outside the gene matches: 9. There are 17 residues in the CDR3. Germline CDR1 SGHRS, CDR2 YFSETQ. Here the CDR3 DNA reads TGCGCCAGCAGCGTACACACGACTAGCGACTCCTACAATGAGCAGTTCTTC. Its protein product is CASSVHTTSDSYNEQFF. The full variable domain, completed using reference TRBV5-1 and TRBJ2-1, is KAGVTQTPRYLIKTRGQQVTLSCSPISGHRSVSWYQQTPGQGLQFLFEYFSETQRNKGNFPGRFSGRQFSNSRSEMNVSTLELGDSALYLCASSVHTTSDSYNEQFFGPGTRLTVL.

The chain combines TRBV21-1 with TRBJ1-2. TRBV21-1 is described as a pseudogene. The CDR3 is made up of 12 amino acids. The CDR3 DNA sequence: TGTGCCAGCAGCAAAGTGCACTATGGCTACACCTTC. It specifies CASSKVHYGYTF.

The CDR3 region is CASSGLDSPLWGTQYF. DNA of the CDR3: TGTGCCAGCAGCGGATTGGACAGTCCACTTTGGGGGACCCAGTACTTC. The rearrangement links TRBV25-1 to TRBJ2-5; maybe TRBD1 (6 bases). The CDR3 is 16 residues long. The germline V gene has CDR1 MGHDK and CDR2 SYGVNS. V lost 6 bases and J 7 bases, leaving 24 bases between the germline ends.

This clonotype turned up a few times. The chain recombines TRBV24-1 with TRBJ2-1, with unresolved D. The CDR3 runs 11 residues. V was trimmed by 5 bases and J by 7 bases, leaving 5 bases between them. CDR1 and CDR2 (germline): KGHDR, SFDVKD. In nucleotides, the CDR3 is TGTGCCACCAGTGCCTTGAATGAGCAGTTCTTC. This encodes CATSALNEQFF.

On this clonotype itself: One end of the junction does not line up with germline, which may come from a read error. The chain couples TRBV9 to TRBJ2-1, with D hard to call. This CDR3 comprises 13 residues. Germline CDR1 reads SGDLS; CDR2 reads YYNGEE. The CDR3 DNA follows: TGTGTCAGCAGCGTAGCCCCCGGCAATGAGCAGTTCTTC. It specifies CVSSVAPGNEQFF.